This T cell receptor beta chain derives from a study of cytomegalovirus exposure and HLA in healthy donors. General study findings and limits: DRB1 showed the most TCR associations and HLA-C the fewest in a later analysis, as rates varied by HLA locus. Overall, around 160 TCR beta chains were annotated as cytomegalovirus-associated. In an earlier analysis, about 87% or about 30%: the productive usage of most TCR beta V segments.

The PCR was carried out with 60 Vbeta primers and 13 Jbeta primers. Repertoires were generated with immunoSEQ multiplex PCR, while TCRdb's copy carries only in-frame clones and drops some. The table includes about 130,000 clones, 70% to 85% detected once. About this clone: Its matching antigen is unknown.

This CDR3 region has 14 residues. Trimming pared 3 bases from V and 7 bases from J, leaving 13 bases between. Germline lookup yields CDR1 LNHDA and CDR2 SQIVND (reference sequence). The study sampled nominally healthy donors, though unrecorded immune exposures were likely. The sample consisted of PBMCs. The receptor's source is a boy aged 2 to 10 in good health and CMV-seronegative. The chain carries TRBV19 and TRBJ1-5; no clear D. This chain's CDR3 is CASSIVTPGQPQHF. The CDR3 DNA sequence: TGTGCCAGTAGTATCGTAACCCCGGGGCAGCCCCAGCATTTT.